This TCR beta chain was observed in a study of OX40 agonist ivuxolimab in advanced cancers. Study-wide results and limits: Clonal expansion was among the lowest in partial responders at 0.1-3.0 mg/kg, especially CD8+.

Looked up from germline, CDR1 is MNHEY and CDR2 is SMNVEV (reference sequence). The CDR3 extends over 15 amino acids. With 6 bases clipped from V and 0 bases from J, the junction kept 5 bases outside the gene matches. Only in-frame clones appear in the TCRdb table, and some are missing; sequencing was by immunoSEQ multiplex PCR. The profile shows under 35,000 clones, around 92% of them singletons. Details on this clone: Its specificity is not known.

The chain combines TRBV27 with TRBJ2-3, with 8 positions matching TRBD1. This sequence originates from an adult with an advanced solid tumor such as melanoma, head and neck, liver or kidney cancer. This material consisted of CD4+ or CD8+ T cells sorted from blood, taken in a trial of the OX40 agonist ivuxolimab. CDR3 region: CASRTGTGSTDTQYF. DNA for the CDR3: TGTGCCAGCAGGACCGGGACAGGAAGCACAGATACGCAGTATTTT.